The 18 T cell receptor beta chains in this list originate from one sample, sequenced in a study of glioma-infiltrating T cells. The iRepertoire nested amplicon-rescue multiplex PCR amplified TCR alpha and beta CDR3s from RNA. A single record per CDR3 protein comes from TCRdb applying MiXCR to the multiplex PCR reads. The table shows some 160,000 distinct CDR3 sequences, with around 40% occurring only once. The sample was glioma tissue, nonneoplastic brain tissue, or PBMCs (not recorded which). Source of these receptors: a human donor with low-grade glioma or glioblastoma, undergoing nonglioma brain surgery, or in good health (not recorded which).

In regard to this clonotype: This sequence may be a read error, since a much larger clone differs from it by one base. The V call is TRBV7-2, the J call TRBJ2-3; D is undetermined. V was trimmed by 3 bases and J by 7 bases, leaving 11 bases between them. The CDR3 spans 13 residues. CDR1 and CDR2 (germline): SGHTA, FQGNSA. The CDR3: CASSLDLPNTQYF. The CDR3 DNA sequence: TGTGCCAGCAGCTTGGACCTACCAAATACGCAGTATTTT.

This clonotype was counted between two and nine times. The chain carries TRBV28 and TRBJ1-2; D is unclear. Germline V lookup: CDR1 MDHEN, CDR2 SYDVKM. The CDR3 contains 14 residues. Trimming shortened V by 6 bases and J by 0 bases, and 11 bases separated the two germline ends. CDR3 in DNA: TGTGCCAGCAGAAGGCCCGGAGCTAACTATGGCTACACCTTC. This encodes CASRRPGANYGYTF.

The chain uses TRBV5-4 and TRBJ2-1; 10 bases are shared with TRBD2. Per the germline V gene, CDR1 is SGHNT and CDR2 is YYREEE (reference sequence). Unmatched junction bases numbered 13, after V lost 5 bases and J lost 8 bases. The CDR3 runs to 16 residues. The CDR3 region has the DNA TGTGCCAGCAGTACCGGGACTAGCGTGAGGTTGCATGAGCAGTTCTTC. Residues: CASSTGTSVRLHEQFF. Full variable domain (outside the CDR3, taken from reference TRBV5-4 and TRBJ2-1): ETGVTQSPTHLIKTRGQQVTLRCSSQSGHNTVSWYQQALGQGPQFIFQYYREEENGRGNFPPRFSGLQFPNYSSELNVNALELDDSALYLCASSTGTSVRLHEQFFGPGTRLTVL.

This clonotype occurred many times. The genes are TRBV20-1 and TRBJ2-7; no firm D call. Trimming took 4 bases from V and 4 from J, leaving 11 bases between them. The CDR3 contains 12 residues. Germline CDR1 is DFQATT and CDR2 is SNEGSKA (reference sequence). In DNA, the CDR3 is TGCAGTGCTACTGCGAGACTGTACGAGCAGTACTTC. Protein product: CSATARLYEQYF.

Details on this clonotype: A single base separates this from a much larger clone, so it may be a read error. The conserved phenylalanine or tryptophan normally closing the CDR3 is absent here, so this likely arose from a read error. The chain carries TRBV20-1 and TRBJ1-4; D is possibly TRBD1 (6 bases). V was pared by 6 bases and J by 6 bases, with 20 bases between. Looked up from germline, CDR1 is DFQATT and CDR2 is SNEGSKA (reference sequence). This CDR3 spans 15 amino acids. Here the CDR3 DNA reads TGCAGTGCCCAACTCGTCCAGGGGCGGGATGAAAAACTGTTTATT. Amino acid sequence: CSAQLVQGRDEKLFI.

This clonotype was seen repeatedly, ten times or more. The chain uses TRBV28 and TRBJ2-7; D possibly corresponds to TRBD1 (5 bases). V shed 3 bases and J shed 2 bases, with 14 bases lying between them. The CDR3 covers 15 residues. In germline, CDR1 is MDHEN, CDR2 SYDVKM. The CDR3 DNA reads TGTGCCAGCAGTTTCGCGGCAGGGAAAGCCTACGAGCAGTACTTC. It translates to CASSFAAGKAYEQYF.

V usage is TRBV10-3 and J usage is TRBJ1-1; TRBD1 matches at 9 bases. The CDR3 is made up of 15 amino acids. The ends lost 0 bases at V and 5 bases at J; junction bases unmatched: 4. CDR1 ENHRY and CDR2 SYGVKD come from the germline V gene. Here the CDR3 DNA reads TGTGCCATCAGTGAGTCTGGACAGGGGAAAACTGAAGCTTTCTTT. Its protein is CAISESGQGKTEAFF.

In this sample, this clonotype turned up many times. The J gene is TRBJ2-7, the V gene TRBV27; no clear D. Germline V gives CDR1 MNHEY, CDR2 SMNVEV (reference sequence). The V gene lost 5 bases and the J gene lost 3 bases, with 8 bases spanning the gap. This CDR3 comprises 12 residues. DNA for the CDR3: TGTGCCAGCAGTGATGTAGGCTACGAGCAGTACTTC. Translating it yields CASSDVGYEQYF.

In its sample, this clonotype was seen many times. This rearrangement joins TRBV27 to TRBJ2-3, with D possibly TRBD2 on 5 matching bases. The V end lost 5 bases, the J end lost 4 bases, and 13 bases lay between the germline ends. The CDR3 contains 14 residues. Germline-derived CDR1 and CDR2 are MNHEY and SMNVEV (reference sequence). The CDR3 coding sequence is TGTGCCAGCAGTACTACCCGGGATCCAGATACGCAGTATTTT. It specifies CASSTTRDPDTQYF.

V usage is TRBV20-1 and J usage is TRBJ2-7; 7 nucleotides match TRBD1. This CDR3 is built from 13 residues. Germline values: CDR1 DFQATT, CDR2 SNEGSKA (reference sequence). V was clipped by 3 bases and J by 2 bases; unmatched bases: 4. The CDR3 sequence: CSASVGTAYEQYF. In DNA form, the CDR3 reads TGCAGTGCTAGTGTCGGGACAGCCTACGAGCAGTACTTC.

With respect to this clonotype: This sequence may be a read error, since a much larger clone differs from it by one base. This chain joins TRBV7-6 and TRBJ2-7; 11 nucleotides match TRBD2. This CDR3 spans 14 amino acids. J gave up 7 bases and V 8 bases, and 10 bases lay outside the gene matches. CDR1 and CDR2 from the germline V gene are SGHVS and FNYEAQ. The DNA of the CDR3 is TGTGCCAGCCAAGGACTAGCGGGTTCTCTGGAGCAGTACTTC. Amino acids: CASQGLAGSLEQYF.

This sequence joins TRBV7-2 and TRBJ2-1, with 8 bases that match TRBD2. The CDR3 is 14 amino acids. Germline CDR1 SGHTA, CDR2 FQGNSA. V was pared by 8 bases and J by 15 bases, with 18 bases of the junction left unmatched. The CDR3 DNA is TGTGCCAGCGCCCCTGGGACTAGAGGGATTCAGCGGTTCTTC. Protein sequence: CASAPGTRGIQRFF.

This clonotype has at least ten counts. The V call is TRBV3-1, the J call TRBJ1-5; TRBD1 agrees at 8 bases. The germline gives CDR1 LGHDT, CDR2 YNNKEL (reference sequence). The CDR3 runs 14 residues. The trim removed 5 bases at V and 4 bases at J, leaving 4 bases unmatched. CDR3 region: CASSNRGGNQPQHF. CDR3 bases: TGTGCCAGCAGCAACAGGGGGGGAAATCAGCCCCAGCATTTT.

With regard to this clonotype: This may arise from a read error, as a much more abundant clone is one base away. The chain employs TRBV2 and TRBJ1-6; 7 bases align to TRBD1. This CDR3 comprises 14 residues. Germline loops: CDR1 SNHLY, CDR2 FYNNEI. As DNA, the CDR3 is TGTGTCAGCAACCGGGACAGAAATAATTCACCCCTCCACTTT. Amino acid sequence: CVSNRDRNNSPLHF.

This clonotype was detected a few times. The gene calls are TRBV6-1 and TRBJ2-1; 12 bases align to TRBD2. The germline V gene encodes CDR1 MNHNS and CDR2 SASEGT. The CDR3 extends over 16 amino acids. J lost 7 bases, V lost 3 bases, and 7 bases had no gene match. The CDR3 sequence: CASSDLGTSGFNEQFF. Written as DNA, the CDR3 is TGTGCCAGCAGTGACCTAGGGACTAGCGGGTTTAATGAGCAGTTCTTC.

This chain joins TRBV30 and TRBJ2-1; TRBD1 agrees at 7 bases. CDR1 is GTSNPN and CDR2 is SVGIG in the germline V gene (reference sequence). V lost 1 base to trimming and J lost 3 bases; unmatched junction nucleotides: 0. This CDR3 region has 13 residues. DNA for the CDR3: TGTGCCTGGAGTGCAGGGGGCTACAATGAGCAGTTCTTC. Translation: CAWSAGGYNEQFF.

Turning to this clonotype: A much larger clone is a single base away; this may be a read error. In DNA, the CDR3 is TGTGCCACCAACGGGGGGGAAGATACGCAGTATTTT. Encoded protein: CATNGGEDTQYF. The chain combines TRBV24-1 with TRBJ2-3; 8 bases map to TRBD2. V was clipped by 8 bases and J by 5 bases; unmatched bases: 2. CDR1 is KGHDR and CDR2 is SFDVKD in the germline V gene. The CDR3 runs 12 residues.

Turning to this clonotype: A much larger clonotype is one base distant, so this may be a read error. The chain employs TRBV28 and TRBJ1-3; a weak D match, TRBD1 (6 bases). The CDR3 is 17 residues long. From germline, CDR1 is MDHEN and CDR2 SYDVKM. V lost 10 bases and J lost 0, with 22 bases in between. The CDR3 DNA follows: TGTGCCAACCTGAACTGGAGGGGGGCCAGCTCTGGAAACACCATATATTTT. It specifies CANLNWRGASSGNTIYF.